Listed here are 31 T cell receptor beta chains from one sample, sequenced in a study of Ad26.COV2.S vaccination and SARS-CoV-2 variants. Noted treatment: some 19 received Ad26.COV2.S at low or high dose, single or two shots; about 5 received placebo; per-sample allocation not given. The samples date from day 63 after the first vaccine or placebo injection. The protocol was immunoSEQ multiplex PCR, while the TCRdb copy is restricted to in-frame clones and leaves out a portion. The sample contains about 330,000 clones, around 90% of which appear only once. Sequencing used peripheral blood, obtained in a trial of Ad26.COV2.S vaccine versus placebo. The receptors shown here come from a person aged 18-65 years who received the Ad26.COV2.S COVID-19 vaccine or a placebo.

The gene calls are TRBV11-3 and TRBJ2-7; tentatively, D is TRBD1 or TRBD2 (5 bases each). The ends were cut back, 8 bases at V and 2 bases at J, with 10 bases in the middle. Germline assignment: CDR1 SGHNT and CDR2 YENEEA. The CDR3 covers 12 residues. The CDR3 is CASGTGTYEQYV. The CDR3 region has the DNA TGTGCCAGCGGGACGGGGACCTACGAGCAGTACGTC.

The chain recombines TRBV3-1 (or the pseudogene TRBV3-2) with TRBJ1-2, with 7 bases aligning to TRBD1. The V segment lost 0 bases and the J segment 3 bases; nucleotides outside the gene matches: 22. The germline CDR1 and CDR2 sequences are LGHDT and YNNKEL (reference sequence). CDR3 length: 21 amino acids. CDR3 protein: CASSQDTRGRGSTSQDYGYTF. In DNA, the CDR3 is TGTGCCAGCAGCCAAGACACGAGGGGCAGGGGGAGCACTTCGCAAGACTATGGCTACACCTTC.

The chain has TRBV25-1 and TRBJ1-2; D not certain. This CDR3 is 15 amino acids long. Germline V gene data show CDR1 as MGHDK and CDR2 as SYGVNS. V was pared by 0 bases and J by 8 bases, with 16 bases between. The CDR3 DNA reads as TGTGCCAGCAGTGAATATAGTAGAGGGCTTAAGGGCTACACCTTC. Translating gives CASSEYSRGLKGYTF.

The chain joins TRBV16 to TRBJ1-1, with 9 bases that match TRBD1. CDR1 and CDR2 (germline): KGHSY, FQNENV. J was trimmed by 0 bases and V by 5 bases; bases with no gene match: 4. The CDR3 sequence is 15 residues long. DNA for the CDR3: TGTGCCAGCAGCTCACAGGGGGCGCTGAACACTGAAGCTTTCTTT. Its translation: CASSSQGALNTEAFF.

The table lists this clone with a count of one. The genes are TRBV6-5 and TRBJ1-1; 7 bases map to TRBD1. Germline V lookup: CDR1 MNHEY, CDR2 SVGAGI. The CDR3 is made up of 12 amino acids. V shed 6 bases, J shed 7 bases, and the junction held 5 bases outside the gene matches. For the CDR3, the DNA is TGTGCCAGCAGGCTGGGGGACAGTGAAGCTTTCTTT. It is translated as CASRLGDSEAFF.

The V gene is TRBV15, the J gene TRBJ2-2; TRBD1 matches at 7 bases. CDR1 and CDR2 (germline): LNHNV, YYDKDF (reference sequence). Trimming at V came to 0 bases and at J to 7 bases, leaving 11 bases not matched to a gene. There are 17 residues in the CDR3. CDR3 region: CATSRDLGQGVIGELFF. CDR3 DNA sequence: TGTGCCACCAGCAGAGATCTCGGTCAGGGGGTGATCGGGGAGCTGTTTTTT.

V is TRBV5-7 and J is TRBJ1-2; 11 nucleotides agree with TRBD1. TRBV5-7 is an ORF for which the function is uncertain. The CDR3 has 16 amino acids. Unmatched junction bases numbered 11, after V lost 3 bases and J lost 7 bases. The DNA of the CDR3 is TGTGCCAGCAGCTCAACCCGGGACAGGGGGAATGGTGGCTACACCTTC. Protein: CASSSTRDRGNGGYTF.

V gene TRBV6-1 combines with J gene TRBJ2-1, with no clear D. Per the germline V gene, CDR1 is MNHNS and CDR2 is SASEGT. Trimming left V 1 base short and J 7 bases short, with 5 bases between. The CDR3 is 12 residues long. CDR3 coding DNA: TGTGCCAGCAGTGAAGGAGTGAATGAGCAGTTCTTC. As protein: CASSEGVNEQFF.

CDR3 sequence (DNA): TGTGCCAGCCACCCCGGGACAGCAGCCTACGAGCAGTACTTC. This encodes CASHPGTAAYEQYF. J is TRBJ2-7 and V is TRBV3-1 (or the pseudogene TRBV3-2); 7 nucleotides agree with TRBD1. Germline CDR1 LGHDT, CDR2 YNNKEL (reference sequence). The CDR3 extends over 14 amino acids. Losses at the gene ends were 8 bases for V and 2 bases for J; bases not matched to a gene: 9.

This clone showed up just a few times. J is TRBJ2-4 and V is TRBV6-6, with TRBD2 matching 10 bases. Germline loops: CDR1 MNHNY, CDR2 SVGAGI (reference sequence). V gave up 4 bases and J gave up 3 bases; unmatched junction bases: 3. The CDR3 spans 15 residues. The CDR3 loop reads CASSLRTSGKNIQYF. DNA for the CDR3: TGTGCCAGCAGTTTGCGGACTAGCGGCAAAAACATTCAGTACTTC.

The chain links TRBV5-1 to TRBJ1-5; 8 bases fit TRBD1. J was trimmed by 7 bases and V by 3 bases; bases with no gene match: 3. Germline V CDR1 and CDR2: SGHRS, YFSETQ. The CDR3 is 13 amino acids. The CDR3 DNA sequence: TGCGCCAGCAGCTGGACAGGGAAACAGCCCCAGCATTTT. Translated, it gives CASSWTGKQPQHF.

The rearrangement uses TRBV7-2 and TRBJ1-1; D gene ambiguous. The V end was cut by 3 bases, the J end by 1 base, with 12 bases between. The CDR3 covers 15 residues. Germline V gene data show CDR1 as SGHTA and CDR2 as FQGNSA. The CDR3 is CASSFQRTRNTEAFF. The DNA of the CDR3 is TGTGCCAGCAGCTTTCAGAGGACGAGGAACACTGAAGCTTTCTTT.

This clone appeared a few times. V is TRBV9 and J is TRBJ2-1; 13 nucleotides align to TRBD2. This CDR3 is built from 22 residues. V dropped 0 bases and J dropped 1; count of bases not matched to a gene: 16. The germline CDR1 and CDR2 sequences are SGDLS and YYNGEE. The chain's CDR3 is CASSVERARLAGGPQSYNEQFF. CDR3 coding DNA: TGTGCCAGCAGCGTAGAACGGGCCCGACTAGCGGGGGGACCTCAATCCTACAATGAGCAGTTCTTC.

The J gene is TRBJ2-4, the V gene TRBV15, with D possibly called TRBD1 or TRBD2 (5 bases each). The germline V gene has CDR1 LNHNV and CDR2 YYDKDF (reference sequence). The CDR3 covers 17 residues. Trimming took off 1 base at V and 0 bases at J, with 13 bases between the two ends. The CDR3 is CATSRVSLGEAKNIQYF. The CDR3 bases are TGTGCCACCAGCAGAGTTTCACTAGGGGAAGCCAAAAACATTCAGTACTTC.

CDR3 nucleotides: TGTGCCAGCAGCTTAGGAAGACTAGCGGGGAGCTTAAAAGACCAAGAGACCCAGTACTTC. Translating it yields CASSLGRLAGSLKDQETQYF. This chain joins TRBV7-7 and TRBJ2-5; 11 nucleotides agree with TRBD2. Germline CDR1 is SSHAT and CDR2 is FNYEAQ (reference sequence). With V trimmed by 1 base and J by 0 bases, 13 bases remained unmatched. CDR3 length equals 20 residues.

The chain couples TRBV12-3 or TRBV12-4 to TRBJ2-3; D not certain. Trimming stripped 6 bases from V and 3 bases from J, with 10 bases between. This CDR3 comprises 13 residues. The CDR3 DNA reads TGTGCCAGCAGCAGAATAGCTACAGATACGCAGTATTTT. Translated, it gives CASSRIATDTQYF.

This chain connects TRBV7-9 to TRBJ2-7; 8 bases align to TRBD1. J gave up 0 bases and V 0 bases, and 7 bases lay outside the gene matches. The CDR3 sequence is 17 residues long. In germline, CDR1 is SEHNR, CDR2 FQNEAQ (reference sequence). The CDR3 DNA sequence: TGTGCCAGCAGCTTAGCGCGGGACAGGTTAATCTCCTACGAGCAGTACTTC. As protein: CASSLARDRLISYEQYF.

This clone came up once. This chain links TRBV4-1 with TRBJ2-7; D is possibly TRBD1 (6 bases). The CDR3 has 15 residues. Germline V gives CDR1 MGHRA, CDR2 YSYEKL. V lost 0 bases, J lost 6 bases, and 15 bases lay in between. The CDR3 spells CASSQEARGTGEQYF. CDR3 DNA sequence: TGCGCCAGCAGCCAAGAAGCCAGGGGAACCGGCGAGCAGTACTTC.

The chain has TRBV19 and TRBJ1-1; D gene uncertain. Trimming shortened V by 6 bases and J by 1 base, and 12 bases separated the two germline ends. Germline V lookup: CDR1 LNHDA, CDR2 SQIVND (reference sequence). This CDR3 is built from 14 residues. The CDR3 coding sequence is TGTGCCAGTAGGCTAGACGGAGCGAACACTGAAGCTTTCTTT. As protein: CASRLDGANTEAFF. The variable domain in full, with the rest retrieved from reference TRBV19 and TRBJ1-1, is DGGITQSPKYLFRKEGQNVTLSCEQNLNHDAMYWYRQDPGQGLRLIYYSQIVNDFQKGDIAEGYSVSREKKESFPLTVTSAQKNPTAFYLCASRLDGANTEAFFGQGTRLTVV.

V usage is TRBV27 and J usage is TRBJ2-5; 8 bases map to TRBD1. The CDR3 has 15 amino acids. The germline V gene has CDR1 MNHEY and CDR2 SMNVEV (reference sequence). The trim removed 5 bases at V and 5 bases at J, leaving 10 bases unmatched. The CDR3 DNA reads TGTGCCAGCAGTGAGCAGGGGGCGGGCAGGGAGACCCAGTACTTC. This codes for CASSEQGAGRETQYF.

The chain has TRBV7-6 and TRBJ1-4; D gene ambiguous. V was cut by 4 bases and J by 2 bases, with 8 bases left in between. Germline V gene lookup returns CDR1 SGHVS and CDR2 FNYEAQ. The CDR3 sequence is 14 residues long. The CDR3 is CASSYRDTNEKLFF. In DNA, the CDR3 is TGTGCCAGCAGCTACCGGGATACTAATGAAAAACTGTTTTTT. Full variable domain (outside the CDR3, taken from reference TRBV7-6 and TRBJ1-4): GAGVSQSPRYKVTKRGQDVALRCDPISGHVSLYWYRQALGQGPEFLTYFNYEAQQDKSGLPNDRFSAERPEGSISTLTIQRTEQRDSAMYRCASSYRDTNEKLFFGSGTQLSVL.

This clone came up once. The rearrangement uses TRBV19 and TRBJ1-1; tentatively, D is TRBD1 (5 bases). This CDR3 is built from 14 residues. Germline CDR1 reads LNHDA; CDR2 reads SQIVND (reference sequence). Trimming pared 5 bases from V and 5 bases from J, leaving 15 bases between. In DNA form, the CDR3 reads TGTGCCAGTAGTTATCAGACAGTAACGACTGAAGCTTTCTTT. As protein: CASSYQTVTTEAFF. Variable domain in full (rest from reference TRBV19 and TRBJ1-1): DGGITQSPKYLFRKEGQNVTLSCEQNLNHDAMYWYRQDPGQGLRLIYYSQIVNDFQKGDIAEGYSVSREKKESFPLTVTSAQKNPTAFYLCASSYQTVTTEAFFGQGTRLTVV.

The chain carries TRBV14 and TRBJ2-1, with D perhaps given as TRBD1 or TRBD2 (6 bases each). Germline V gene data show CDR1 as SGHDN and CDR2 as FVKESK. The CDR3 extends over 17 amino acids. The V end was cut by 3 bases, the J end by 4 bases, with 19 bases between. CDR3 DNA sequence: TGTGCCAGCAGCCACGTCCCCGGGGGCCGTGGATACAATGAGCAGTTCTTC. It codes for CASSHVPGGRGYNEQFF.

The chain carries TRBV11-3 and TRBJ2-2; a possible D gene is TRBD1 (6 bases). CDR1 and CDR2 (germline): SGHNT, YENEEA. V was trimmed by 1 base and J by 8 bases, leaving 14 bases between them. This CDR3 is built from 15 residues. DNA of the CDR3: TGTGCCAGCAGCTTAGGACAGGTCGAACTGGGGGAGCTGTTTTTT. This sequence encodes CASSLGQVELGELFF. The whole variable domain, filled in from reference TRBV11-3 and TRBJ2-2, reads EAGVVQSPRYKIIEKKQPVAFWCNPISGHNTLYWYLQNLGQGPELLIRYENEEAVDDSQLPKDRFSAERLKGVDSTLKIQPAELGDSAVYLCASSLGQVELGELFFGEGSRLTVL.

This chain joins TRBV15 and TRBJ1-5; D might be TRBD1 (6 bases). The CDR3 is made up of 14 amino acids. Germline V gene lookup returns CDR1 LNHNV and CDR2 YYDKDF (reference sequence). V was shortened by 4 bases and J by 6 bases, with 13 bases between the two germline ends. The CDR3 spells CATSTRQAGQPQHF. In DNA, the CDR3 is TGTGCCACCAGCACCCGACAGGCGGGTCAGCCCCAGCATTTT.

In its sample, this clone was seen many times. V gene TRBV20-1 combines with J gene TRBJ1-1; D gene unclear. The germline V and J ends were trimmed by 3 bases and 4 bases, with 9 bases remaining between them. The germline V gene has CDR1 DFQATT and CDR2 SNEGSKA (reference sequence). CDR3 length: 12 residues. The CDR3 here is CSASFKVTEAFF. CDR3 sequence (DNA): TGCAGTGCTAGTTTTAAGGTCACTGAAGCTTTCTTT.

The CDR3 is CASSSKYEQYF. CDR3 DNA sequence: TGTGCCAGCAGCTCCAAATACGAGCAGTACTTC. The chain is built from TRBV7-9 and TRBJ2-7, with unresolved D. V lost 4 bases and J 4 bases, leaving 5 bases between the germline ends. This CDR3 has 11 residues. Germline V lookup: CDR1 SEHNR, CDR2 FQNEAQ (reference sequence).

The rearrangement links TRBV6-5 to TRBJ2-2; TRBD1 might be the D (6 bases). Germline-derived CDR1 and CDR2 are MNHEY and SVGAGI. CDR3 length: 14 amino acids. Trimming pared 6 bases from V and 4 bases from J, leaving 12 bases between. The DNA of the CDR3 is TGTGCCAGCAGAGCGGACAGACTCACCGGGGAGCTGTTTTTT. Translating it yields CASRADRLTGELFF.

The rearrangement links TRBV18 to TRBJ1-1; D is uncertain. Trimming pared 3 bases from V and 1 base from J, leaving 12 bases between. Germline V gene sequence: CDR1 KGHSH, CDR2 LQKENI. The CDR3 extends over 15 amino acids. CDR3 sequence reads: CASSPPSKPNTEAFF. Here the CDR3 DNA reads TGTGCCAGCTCACCCCCAAGCAAACCGAACACTGAAGCTTTCTTT.

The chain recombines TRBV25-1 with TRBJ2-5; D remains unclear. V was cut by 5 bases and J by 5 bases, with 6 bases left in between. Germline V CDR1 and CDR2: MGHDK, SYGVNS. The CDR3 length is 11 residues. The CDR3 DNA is TGTGCCAGCAGTACCCTGGAGACCCAGTACTTC. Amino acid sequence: CASSTLETQYF.

The CDR3 DNA reads as TGCAGCGTTGAAACGTCTTACAGATTTGGAGGAGCTTTCTTT. This sequence encodes CSVETSYRFGGAFF. The chain employs TRBV29-1 and TRBJ1-1; the D is unclear. This CDR3 is built from 14 residues. The germline V gene encodes CDR1 SQVTM and CDR2 ANQGSEA. The V end lost 2 bases, the J end lost 10 bases, and 20 bases lay between the germline ends.